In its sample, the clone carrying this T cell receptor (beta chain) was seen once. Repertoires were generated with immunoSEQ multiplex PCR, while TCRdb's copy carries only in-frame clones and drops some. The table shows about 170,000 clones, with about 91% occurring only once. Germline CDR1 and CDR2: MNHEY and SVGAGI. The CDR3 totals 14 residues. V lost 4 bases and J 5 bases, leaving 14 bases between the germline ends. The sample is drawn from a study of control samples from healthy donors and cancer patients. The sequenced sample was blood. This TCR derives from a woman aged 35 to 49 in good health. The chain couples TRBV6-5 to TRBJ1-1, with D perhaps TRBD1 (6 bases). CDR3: CASSSLGAGTEAFF. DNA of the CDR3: TGTGCCAGCAGTTCGCTGGGGGCCGGGACTGAAGCTTTCTTT.